This T cell receptor beta chain originates from a study of blood T cells in healthy people across ages. The CDR3 covers 17 residues. Germline V lookup: CDR1 DFQATT, CDR2 SNEGSKA (reference sequence). V lost 4 bases to trimming and J lost 4 bases, with 24 bases between them. Primed by a sample-barcoded 5' primer and a J-beta primer mix, a second PCR proceeded for 7 to 11 cycles. TCRdb fed the 5' RACE reads into MiXCR, producing one record per CDR3 protein. The table has hundreds of thousands of distinct CDR3 sequences, roughly 41% seen once. Overall study results and limits: No conclusive comparison of naive versus antigen-experienced cells was possible with unsorted PBMCs.

There are a few counts of this clonotype. The antigen remains undetermined. Sample: blood. V is TRBV20-1 and J is TRBJ2-3; D is perhaps TRBD1 (6 bases). This sequence was found in a man aged 80 or over in good health. CDR3: CSAKIPPGQGAPDTQYF. CDR3 bases: TGCAGTGCTAAAATACCGCCGGGACAAGGGGCCCCAGATACGCAGTATTTT.